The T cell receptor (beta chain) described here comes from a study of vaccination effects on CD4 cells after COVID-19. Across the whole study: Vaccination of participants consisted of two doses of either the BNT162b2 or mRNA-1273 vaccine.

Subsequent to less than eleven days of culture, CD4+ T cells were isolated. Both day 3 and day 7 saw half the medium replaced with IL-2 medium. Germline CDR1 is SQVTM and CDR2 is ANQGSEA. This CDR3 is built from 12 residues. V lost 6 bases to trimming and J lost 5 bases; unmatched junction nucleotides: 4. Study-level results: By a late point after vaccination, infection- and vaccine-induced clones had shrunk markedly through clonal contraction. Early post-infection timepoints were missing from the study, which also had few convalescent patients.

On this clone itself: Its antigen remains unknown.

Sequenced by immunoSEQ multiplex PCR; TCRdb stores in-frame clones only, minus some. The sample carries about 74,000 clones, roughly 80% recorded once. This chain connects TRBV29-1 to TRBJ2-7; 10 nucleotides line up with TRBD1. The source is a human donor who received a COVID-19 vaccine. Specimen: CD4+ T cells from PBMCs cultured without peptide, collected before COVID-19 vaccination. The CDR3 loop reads CSVRTGGNEQYV. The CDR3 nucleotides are TGCAGCGTCCGGACAGGGGGGAACGAGCAGTACGTC.